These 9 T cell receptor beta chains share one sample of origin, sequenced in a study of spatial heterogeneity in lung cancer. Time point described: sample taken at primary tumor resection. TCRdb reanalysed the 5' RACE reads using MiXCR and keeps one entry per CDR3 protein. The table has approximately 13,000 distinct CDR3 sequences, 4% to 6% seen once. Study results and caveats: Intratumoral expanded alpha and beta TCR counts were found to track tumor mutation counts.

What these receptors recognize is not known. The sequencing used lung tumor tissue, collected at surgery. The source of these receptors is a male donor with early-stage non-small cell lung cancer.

CDR3 region: CASSSGQGNEKLFF. In DNA form, the CDR3 reads TGTGCCAGCAGTTCCGGACAGGGTAATGAAAAACTGTTTTTT. This chain uses TRBV12-3 or TRBV12-4 with TRBJ1-4; TRBD1 aligns across 8 bases. J gave up 4 bases and V 4 bases, and 2 bases lay outside the gene matches. This CDR3 comprises 14 residues.

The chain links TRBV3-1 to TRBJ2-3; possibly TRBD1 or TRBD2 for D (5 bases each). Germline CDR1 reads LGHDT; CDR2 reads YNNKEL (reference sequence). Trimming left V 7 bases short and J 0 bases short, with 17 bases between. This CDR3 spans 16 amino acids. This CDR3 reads CASTGSGALSTDTQYF. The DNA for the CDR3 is TGTGCCAGCACAGGGTCCGGGGCCCTTAGCACAGATACGCAGTATTTT.

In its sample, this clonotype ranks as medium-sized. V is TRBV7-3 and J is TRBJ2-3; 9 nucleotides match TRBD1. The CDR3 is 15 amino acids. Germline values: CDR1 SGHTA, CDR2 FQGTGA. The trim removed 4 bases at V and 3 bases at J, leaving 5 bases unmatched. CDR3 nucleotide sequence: TGTGCCAGCAGCTCAACAGGGGGCGCGACAGATACGCAGTATTTT. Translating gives CASSSTGGATDTQYF.

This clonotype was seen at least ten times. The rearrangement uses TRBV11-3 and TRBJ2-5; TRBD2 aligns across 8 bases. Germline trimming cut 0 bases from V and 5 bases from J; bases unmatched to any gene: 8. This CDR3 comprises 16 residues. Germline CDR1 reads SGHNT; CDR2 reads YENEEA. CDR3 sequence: CASSLDHSGIGETQYF. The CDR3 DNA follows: TGTGCCAGCAGCTTAGATCATAGCGGGATTGGTGAGACCCAGTACTTC.

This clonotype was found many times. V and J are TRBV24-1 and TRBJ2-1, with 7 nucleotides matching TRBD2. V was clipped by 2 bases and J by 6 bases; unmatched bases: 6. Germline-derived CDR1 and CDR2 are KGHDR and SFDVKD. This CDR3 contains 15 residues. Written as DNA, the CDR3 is TGTGCCACCAGTGATTGGTGGGAGGGGCGCAATGAGCAGTTCTTC. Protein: CATSDWWEGRNEQFF.

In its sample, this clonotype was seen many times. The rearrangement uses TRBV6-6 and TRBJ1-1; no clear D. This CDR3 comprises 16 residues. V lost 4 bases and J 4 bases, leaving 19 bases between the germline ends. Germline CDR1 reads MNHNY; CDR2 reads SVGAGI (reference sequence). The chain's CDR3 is CASSSPALVSGTEAFF. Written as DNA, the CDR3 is TGTGCCAGCAGTTCCCCCGCTCTGGTATCGGGCACTGAAGCTTTCTTT.

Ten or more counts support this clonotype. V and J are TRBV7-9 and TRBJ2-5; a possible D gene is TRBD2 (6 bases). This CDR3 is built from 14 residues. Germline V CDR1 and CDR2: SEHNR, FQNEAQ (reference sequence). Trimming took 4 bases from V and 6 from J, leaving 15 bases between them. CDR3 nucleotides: TGTGCCAGCAGCTCCCCGGGAGCAAGGCAGACCCAGTACTTC. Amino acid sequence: CASSSPGARQTQYF. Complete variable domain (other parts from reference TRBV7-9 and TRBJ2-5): DTGVSQNPRHKITKRGQNVTFRCDPISEHNRLYWYRQTLGQGPEFLTYFQNEAQLEKSRLLSDRFSAERPKGSFSTLEIQRTEQGDSAMYLCASSSPGARQTQYFGPGTRLLVL.

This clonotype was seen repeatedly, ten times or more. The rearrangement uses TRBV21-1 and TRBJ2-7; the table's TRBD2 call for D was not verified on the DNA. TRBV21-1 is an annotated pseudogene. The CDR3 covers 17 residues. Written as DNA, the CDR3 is TGTGCCAGCAGCATTTCAATTATAGCGGGAGTAGGTTACGAGCAGTACGTC. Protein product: CASSISIIAGVGYEQYV.

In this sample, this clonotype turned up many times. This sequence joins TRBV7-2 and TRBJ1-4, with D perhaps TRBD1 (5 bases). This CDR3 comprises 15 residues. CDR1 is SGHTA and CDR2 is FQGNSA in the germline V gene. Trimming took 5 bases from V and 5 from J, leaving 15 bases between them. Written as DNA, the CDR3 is TGTGCCAGCAGCCCCCAGGGACTTGTAAATGAAAAACTGTTTTTT. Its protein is CASSPQGLVNEKLFF.